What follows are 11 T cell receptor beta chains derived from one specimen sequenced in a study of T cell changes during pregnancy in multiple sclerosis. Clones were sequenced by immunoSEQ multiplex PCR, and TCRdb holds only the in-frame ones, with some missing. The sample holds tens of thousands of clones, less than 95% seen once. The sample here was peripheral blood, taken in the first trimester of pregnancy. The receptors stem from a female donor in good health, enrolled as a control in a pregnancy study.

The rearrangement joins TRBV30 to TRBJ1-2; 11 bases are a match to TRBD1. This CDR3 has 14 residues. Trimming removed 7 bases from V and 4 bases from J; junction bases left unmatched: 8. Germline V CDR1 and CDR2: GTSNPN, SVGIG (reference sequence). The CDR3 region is CALRTGGAVYGYTF. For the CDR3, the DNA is TGTGCCTTACGGACAGGGGGCGCGGTCTATGGCTACACCTTC.

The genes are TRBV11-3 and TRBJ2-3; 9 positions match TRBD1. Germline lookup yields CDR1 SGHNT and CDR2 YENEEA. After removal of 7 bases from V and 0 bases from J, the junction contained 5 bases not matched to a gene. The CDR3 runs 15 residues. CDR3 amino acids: CASKQGASSTDTQYF. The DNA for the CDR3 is TGTGCCAGCAAACAGGGGGCCTCTAGCACAGATACGCAGTATTTT.

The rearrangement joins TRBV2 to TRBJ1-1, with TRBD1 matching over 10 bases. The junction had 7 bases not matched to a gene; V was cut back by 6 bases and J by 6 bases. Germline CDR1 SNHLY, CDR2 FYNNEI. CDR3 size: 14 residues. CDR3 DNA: TGTGCCAGCAGCACTGGACAGGGGGGCGCTGAAGCTTTCTTT. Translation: CASSTGQGGAEAFF. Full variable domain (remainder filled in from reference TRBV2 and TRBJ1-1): EPEVTQTPSHQVTQMGQEVILRCVPISNHLYFYWYRQILGQKVEFLVSFYNNEISEKSEIFDDQFSVERPDGSNFTLKIRSTKLEDSAMYFCASSTGQGGAEAFFGQGTRLTVV.

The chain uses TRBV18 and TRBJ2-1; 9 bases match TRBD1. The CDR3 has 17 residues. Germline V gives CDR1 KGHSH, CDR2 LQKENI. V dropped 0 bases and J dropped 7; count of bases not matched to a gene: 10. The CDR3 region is CASSPPSNRGLLNEQFF. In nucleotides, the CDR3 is TGTGCCAGCTCACCACCGTCAAACAGGGGGCTACTAAATGAGCAGTTCTTC.

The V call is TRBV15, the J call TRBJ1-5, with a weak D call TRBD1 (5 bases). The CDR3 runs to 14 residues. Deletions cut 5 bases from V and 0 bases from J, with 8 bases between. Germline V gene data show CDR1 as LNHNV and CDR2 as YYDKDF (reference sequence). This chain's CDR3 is CATSEDSSNQPQHF. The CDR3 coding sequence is TGTGCCACCAGCGAAGACAGTAGCAATCAGCCCCAGCATTTT.

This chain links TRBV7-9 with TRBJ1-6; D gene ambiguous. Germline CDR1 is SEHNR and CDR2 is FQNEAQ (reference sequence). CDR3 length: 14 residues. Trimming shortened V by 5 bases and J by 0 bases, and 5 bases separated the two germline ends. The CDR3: CASSPGSYNSPLHF. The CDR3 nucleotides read TGTGCCAGCAGCCCCGGCTCCTATAATTCACCCCTCCACTTT.

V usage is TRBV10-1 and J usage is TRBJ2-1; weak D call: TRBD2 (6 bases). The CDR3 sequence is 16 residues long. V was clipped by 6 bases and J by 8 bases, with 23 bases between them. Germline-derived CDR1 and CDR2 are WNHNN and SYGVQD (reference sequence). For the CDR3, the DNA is TGCGCCAGCAGAGCTTCACTAGCTGGTTTTGGGTATGAGCAGTTCTTC. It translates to CASRASLAGFGYEQFF.

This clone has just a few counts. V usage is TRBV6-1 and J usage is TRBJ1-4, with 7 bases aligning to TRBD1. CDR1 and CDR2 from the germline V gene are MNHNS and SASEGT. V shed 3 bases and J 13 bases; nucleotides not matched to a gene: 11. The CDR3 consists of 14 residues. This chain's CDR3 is CASSDRPTGVGLFF. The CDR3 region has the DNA TGTGCCAGCAGTGATCGCCCAACAGGGGTCGGACTGTTTTTT.

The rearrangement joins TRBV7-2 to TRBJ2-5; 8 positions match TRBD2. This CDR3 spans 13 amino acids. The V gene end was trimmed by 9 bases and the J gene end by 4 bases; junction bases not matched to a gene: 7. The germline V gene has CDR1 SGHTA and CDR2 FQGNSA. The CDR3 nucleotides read TGTGCCAGGTTAGCGGGGAAGGGAGAGACCCAGTACTTC. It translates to CARLAGKGETQYF.

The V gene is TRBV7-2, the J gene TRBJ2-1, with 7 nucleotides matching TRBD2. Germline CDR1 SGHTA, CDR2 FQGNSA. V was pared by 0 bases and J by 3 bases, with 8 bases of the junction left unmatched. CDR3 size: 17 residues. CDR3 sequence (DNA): TGTGCCAGCAGCTTAGCCGGGGGGACCCGCGGCTACAATGAGCAGTTCTTC. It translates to CASSLAGGTRGYNEQFF.

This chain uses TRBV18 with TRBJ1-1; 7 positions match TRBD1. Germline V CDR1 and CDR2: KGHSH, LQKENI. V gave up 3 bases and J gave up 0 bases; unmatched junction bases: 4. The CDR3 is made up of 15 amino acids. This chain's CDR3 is CASSPGTEMNTEAFF. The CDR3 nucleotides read TGTGCCAGCTCACCTGGGACAGAAATGAACACTGAAGCTTTCTTT.